This record looks at one T cell receptor beta chain sequence and its context. Its antigen is unknown. The data derive from a study of persistence of HIV-infected CD4 T cells. The overall study: Median time on suppressive ART was seven to nine years. Up to about 200 mL blood was drawn at multiple time points; a couple of donors had single-time leukapheresis. General study findings and limits: Compared with CD3/CD28-stimulated cells, CMV- and Gag-responding cells showed lower TCRbeta richness.

The V and J ends lost 1 base and 8 bases respectively, with 8 bases between them. The CDR3 totals 11 residues. Germline V gives CDR1 DFQATT, CDR2 SNEGSKA (reference sequence). Sequencing used immunoSEQ version 4 in survey mode. Clones were read by immunoSEQ multiplex PCR, and TCRdb kept only the in-frame ones, dropping some. The sample yields approximately 46,000 clones, 90% seen once. Nonspecific anti-CD3/anti-CD28 bead stimulation represents the broad CD4+ T cell repertoire. Sorting of responding CD4+ T cells relied on upregulated CD40 ligand together with CD69. PBMCs were depleted of CD8+ T cells before stimulation.

This chain joins TRBV20-1 and TRBJ1-2; D might be TRBD1 (5 bases). The clonotype comes from an adult woman with HIV who was CMV-seropositive. This sample comprised CD4+ T cells sorted from PBMCs after roughly 18-hour stimulation, obtained from a patient who received antiretroviral therapy. CDR3 residues: CSARVRDGYTF. The CDR3 DNA is TGCAGTGCTAGAGTTAGGGACGGCTACACCTTC.